Each of the 30 T cell receptor beta chains below was sequenced from the same sample in a study of early T cells in non-severe SARS-CoV-2 infection. TCRdb re-called the 5' RACE reads with MiXCR, one entry per CDR3 protein. The sample carries 66,000 or so distinct CDR3 sequences, less than 15% recorded once. Sequencing input: whole blood. The receptor set was obtained from an adult who was a healthcare worker with PCR-confirmed SARS-CoV-2 infection or an uninfected control (not recorded which).

This clonotype was seen at least ten times. The chain carries TRBV29-1 and TRBJ2-7; 7 nucleotides match TRBD1. Germline assignment: CDR1 SQVTM and CDR2 ANQGSEA. The length of the CDR3 is 12 residues. V dropped 4 bases and J dropped 4; count of bases not matched to a gene: 4. In DNA form, the CDR3 reads TGCAGCGTTGGGCAGGGGGTGTACGAGCAGTACTTC. It encodes CSVGQGVYEQYF.

This clonotype was found many times. The chain has TRBV6-1 and TRBJ2-2; D is ambiguous. This CDR3 is built from 14 residues. V was pared by 2 bases and J by 3 bases, with 7 bases between. Germline loops: CDR1 MNHNS, CDR2 SASEGT. CDR3 amino acids: CASSEPPYTGELFF. The DNA for the CDR3 is TGTGCCAGCAGTGAACCCCCCTACACCGGGGAGCTGTTTTTT.

As concerns this clonotype: A much larger clonotype is one base distant, so this may be a read error. CDR3 residues: CASRLSGANVLTF. CDR3 in DNA: TGTGCCAGCAGGCTCTCTGGGGCCAACGTCCTGACTTTC. The chain is built from TRBV28 and TRBJ2-6; D is uncertain. The CDR3 consists of 13 residues. Trimming removed 6 bases from V and 0 bases from J, with 3 bases in between. Looked up from germline, CDR1 is MDHEN and CDR2 is SYDVKM.

This clonotype was counted once. The rearrangement joins TRBV7-9 to TRBJ2-5; no definite D call. CDR1 and CDR2 (germline): SEHNR, FQNEAQ (reference sequence). The CDR3 contains 14 residues. V lost 1 base and J 3 bases, leaving 9 bases between the germline ends. In DNA form, the CDR3 reads TGTGCCAGCAGCTTAGATCGGTTAGAAGAGACCCAGTACTTC. Its translation is CASSLDRLEETQYF.

This chain links TRBV3-1 with TRBJ2-2; TRBD1 matches 7 bases. CDR3 size: 16 residues. In germline, CDR1 is LGHDT, CDR2 YNNKEL (reference sequence). With 1 base clipped from V and 1 base from J, the junction kept 3 bases outside the gene matches. In nucleotides, the CDR3 is TGTGCCAGCAGCCAAGGACAGGGTATGAACACCGGGGAGCTGTTTTTT. Translating gives CASSQGQGMNTGELFF.

The rearrangement joins TRBV5-1 to TRBJ2-1, with 7 nucleotides matching TRBD1. Germline V gene lookup returns CDR1 SGHRS and CDR2 YFSETQ. The CDR3 has 16 amino acids. The ends lost 2 bases at V and 4 bases at J; junction bases unmatched: 9. In DNA, the CDR3 is TGCGCCAGCAGCTTTGAACCGGGACAGTCGTACAATGAGCAGTTCTTC. Encoded protein: CASSFEPGQSYNEQFF. Drawing the rest from reference TRBV5-1 and TRBJ2-1, the complete variable domain is KAGVTQTPRYLIKTRGQQVTLSCSPISGHRSVSWYQQTPGQGLQFLFEYFSETQRNKGNFPGRFSGRQFSNSRSEMNVSTLELGDSALYLCASSFEPGQSYNEQFFGPGTRLTVL.

This clonotype was observed many times. This sequence joins TRBV7-8 and TRBJ1-5; possible D gene TRBD1, 5 bases. V was trimmed by 1 base and J by 4 bases, leaving 14 bases between them. The CDR3 spans 16 residues. The germline V gene encodes CDR1 SGHVS and CDR2 FQNEAQ. This chain's CDR3 is CASSLVVGRENQPQHF. As DNA, the CDR3 is TGTGCCAGCAGCTTAGTCGTGGGGCGGGAGAATCAGCCCCAGCATTTT. Drawing the rest from reference TRBV7-8 and TRBJ1-5, the complete variable domain is GAGVSQSPRYKVAKRGQDVALRCDPISGHVSLFWYQQALGQGPEFLTYFQNEAQLDKSGLPSDRFFAERPEGSVSTLKIQRTQQEDSAVYLCASSLVVGRENQPQHFGDGTRLSIL.

This chain joins TRBV27 and TRBJ2-1; no firm D call. CDR1 is MNHEY and CDR2 is SMNVEV in the germline V gene (reference sequence). Trimming cost V 3 bases and J 3 bases, with 12 bases left between them. The CDR3 consists of 15 residues. CDR3 bases: TGTGCCAGCAGTTTCGTTGGCCCAGTCTACAATGAGCAGTTCTTC. Residues: CASSFVGPVYNEQFF.

This clonotype has a handful of counts. The chain links TRBV5-1 to TRBJ2-3, with D possibly TRBD1 on 6 matching bases. The CDR3 runs to 14 residues. Between the trimmed V and J ends, which lost 4 bases and 2 bases, there was a span of 11 bases. The germline V gene has CDR1 SGHRS and CDR2 YFSETQ. The CDR3 here is CASSQGTLTDTQYF. In nucleotides, the CDR3 is TGCGCCAGCAGCCAGGGGACCCTCACAGATACGCAGTATTTT.

This clonotype has a handful of counts. The CDR3, as DNA: TGTGCCAGCAGTTCCCTAGCGGGAGGGACAGATACGCAGTATTTT. Translation: CASSSLAGGTDTQYF. This chain joins TRBV28 and TRBJ2-3; TRBD2 agrees at 12 bases. Germline CDR1 is MDHEN and CDR2 is SYDVKM. The CDR3 runs to 15 residues. The V gene end was trimmed by 4 bases and the J gene end by 3 bases; junction bases not matched to a gene: 2.

The chain links TRBV4-1 to TRBJ2-1; 7 nucleotides agree with TRBD1. Per germline, CDR1 MGHRA and CDR2 YSYEKL. There are 14 residues in the CDR3. V lost 2 bases to trimming and J lost 4 bases; unmatched junction nucleotides: 2. The CDR3 is CASSQIQGYNEQFF. CDR3 DNA: TGCGCCAGCAGCCAAATACAGGGGTACAATGAGCAGTTCTTC.

V and J are TRBV11-2 and TRBJ2-3; possible D gene TRBD2, 6 bases. Trimming left V 2 bases short and J 2 bases short, with 11 bases between. Germline values: CDR1 SGHAT, CDR2 FQNNGV. This CDR3 comprises 15 residues. DNA for the CDR3: TGTGCCAGCAGCTTAAGTCGGGGGATCACAGATACGCAGTATTTT. Translating gives CASSLSRGITDTQYF.

This clonotype was seen a handful of times. The V gene is TRBV4-2, the J gene TRBJ1-2; TRBD1 matches 7 bases. Unmatched junction bases numbered 9, after V lost 1 base and J lost 4 bases. CDR3 length: 16 amino acids. Germline-derived CDR1 and CDR2 are LGHNA and YNFKEQ. As DNA, the CDR3 is TGTGCCAGCAGCCAAGGGCTCAGGGGGGAGGCCTATGGCTACACCTTC. It specifies CASSQGLRGEAYGYTF.

Remarks on this clonotype: A much larger clone differs by one base, so this may be a read error. The chain recombines TRBV15 with TRBJ1-1; no definite D call. In germline, CDR1 is LNHNV, CDR2 YYDKDF (reference sequence). The CDR3 contains 14 residues. CDR3 amino acids: CVTSRDHAGTEAFF. The CDR3 DNA sequence: TGTGTCACCAGCAGAGATCACGCGGGCACTGAAGCTTTCTTT.

This clonotype showed up many times. The rearrangement joins TRBV29-1 to TRBJ2-2; unclear D gene. Trimming removed 7 bases at V and 3 bases at J, with 12 bases between. This CDR3 contains 13 residues. The germline V gene encodes CDR1 SQVTM and CDR2 ANQGSEA. The CDR3 DNA sequence: TGCAGCGCTGACTCGGGCTACACCGGGGAGCTGTTTTTT. Translation: CSADSGYTGELFF.

This clonotype was seen a few times. The chain recombines TRBV5-1 with TRBJ2-5, with D possibly being TRBD1 (5 bases). The ends were cut back, 2 bases at V and 1 base at J, with 12 bases in the middle. CDR3 length: 15 amino acids. Germline assignment: CDR1 SGHRS and CDR2 YFSETQ. The DNA for the CDR3 is TGCGCCAGCAGCTTCTCTACAGGAATCCAAGAGACCCAGTACTTC. As protein: CASSFSTGIQETQYF.

The table lists this clonotype with many counts. The chain links TRBV4-3 to TRBJ2-7, with D possibly TRBD2 on 6 matching bases. The CDR3 is 18 residues long. The V end was cut by 0 bases, the J end by 0 bases, with 18 bases between. CDR1 and CDR2 (germline): LGHNA, YSLEER. The CDR3 coding sequence is TGCGCCAGCAGCCAAGATATTTTCGGGGGACTTCTCTCCTACGAGCAGTACTTC. Translation: CASSQDIFGGLLSYEQYF.

CDR3 protein: CASSPGQGDNEQFF. In nucleotides, the CDR3 is TGTGCCAGCAGCCCAGGCCAGGGGGATAATGAGCAGTTCTTC. The chain has TRBV5-4 and TRBJ2-1; 7 nucleotides line up with TRBD1. Losses at the gene ends were 4 bases for V and 7 bases for J; bases not matched to a gene: 8. The germline V gene encodes CDR1 SGHNT and CDR2 YYREEE (reference sequence). The CDR3 loop spans 14 amino acids.

In its sample, this clonotype ranks as large. The chain joins TRBV20-1 to TRBJ2-1; D remains unclear. CDR3 length: 10 residues. Per the germline V gene, CDR1 is DFQATT and CDR2 is SNEGSKA (reference sequence). Trimming took 6 bases from V and 7 from J, leaving 7 bases between them. In DNA form, the CDR3 reads TGCAGTGCCCAGGAAAATGAGCAGTTCTTC. It translates to CSAQENEQFF.

This clonotype was observed many times. The CDR3: CASSFVRNTEAFF. The CDR3, as DNA: TGTGCCAGCAGCTTCGTGCGGAACACTGAAGCTTTCTTT. This chain links TRBV7-2 with TRBJ1-1; D is undetermined. Between the trimmed V and J ends, which lost 3 bases and 1 base, there was a span of 6 bases. Germline V CDR1 and CDR2: SGHTA, FQGNSA. The CDR3 is made up of 13 amino acids. Full variable domain (remainder filled in from reference TRBV7-2 and TRBJ1-1): GAGVSQSPSNKVTEKGKDVELRCDPISGHTALYWYRQSLGQGLEFLIYFQGNSAPDKSGLPSDRFSAERTGGSVSTLTIQRTQQEDSAVYLCASSFVRNTEAFFGQGTRLTVV.

The V and J genes are TRBV20-1 and TRBJ2-1; D possibly uses TRBD1 or TRBD2 (5 bases each). The germline CDR1 and CDR2 sequences are DFQATT and SNEGSKA (reference sequence). Trimming left V 3 bases short and J 2 bases short, with 17 bases between. The CDR3 spans 16 residues. The CDR3 coding sequence is TGCAGTGCTAGTCCACCCGGGACGCTTACCTACAATGAGCAGTTCTTC. Translated: CSASPPGTLTYNEQFF.

The chain is built from TRBV6-2 or TRBV6-3 and TRBJ2-1; D unclear. Deletions cut 4 bases from V and 8 bases from J, with 9 bases between. Looked up from germline, CDR1 is MNHEY and CDR2 is SVGEGT. The length of the CDR3 is 12 residues. Written as DNA, the CDR3 is TGTGCCAGCAGTTCTGTACGCGATGAGCAGTTCTTC. Its protein product is CASSSVRDEQFF.

Sample share makes this clonotype medium-sized (0.01 to 0.1%). V usage is TRBV20-1 and J usage is TRBJ2-3, with D maybe TRBD1 (6 bases). The germline V and J ends were trimmed by 6 bases and 6 bases, with 19 bases remaining between them. Looked up from germline, CDR1 is DFQATT and CDR2 is SNEGSKA (reference sequence). The CDR3 is 14 amino acids. The CDR3 is CSARGVVHSDTQYF. The CDR3 nucleotides read TGCAGTGCCAGGGGTGTAGTTCATTCCGATACGCAGTATTTT.

This clonotype was counted only a few times. The genes are TRBV20-1 and TRBJ1-2; 7 bases match TRBD1. The CDR3 sequence is 13 residues long. The V gene end was trimmed by 6 bases and the J gene end by 6 bases; junction bases not matched to a gene: 10. CDR1 and CDR2 (germline): DFQATT, SNEGSKA (reference sequence). This chain's CDR3 is CSAPATGAHGYTF. For the CDR3, the DNA is TGCAGTGCCCCCGCCACAGGGGCCCATGGCTACACCTTC.

This clonotype was found a few times. This sequence joins TRBV29-1 and TRBJ2-5, with 7 bases aligning to TRBD1. V lost 7 bases and J lost 2; bases outside the gene matches: 7. The CDR3 runs to 13 residues. Germline assignment: CDR1 SQVTM and CDR2 ANQGSEA. The DNA for the CDR3 is TGCAGCGGAAGAAGGGGGCCTCAAGAGACCCAGTACTTC. Translating gives CSGRRGPQETQYF.

This clonotype was found a few times. This chain's CDR3 is CASGPHGREEQFF. In nucleotides, the CDR3 is TGTGCCAGCGGCCCACATGGGAGAGAGGAGCAGTTCTTC. This chain joins TRBV28 and TRBJ2-1; a weak D match, TRBD2 (5 bases). Germline CDR1 is MDHEN and CDR2 is SYDVKM. The CDR3 is 13 amino acids. V lost 8 bases and J 10 bases, leaving 18 bases between the germline ends.

This clonotype showed up many times. The genes are TRBV27 and TRBJ2-5; D is ambiguous. V lost 6 bases, J lost 9 bases, and 20 bases lay in between. This CDR3 is built from 14 residues. Germline loops: CDR1 MNHEY, CDR2 SMNVEV (reference sequence). This chain's CDR3 is CASSPFPKRESQYF. CDR3 in DNA: TGTGCCAGCAGCCCCTTCCCCAAGAGAGAATCCCAGTACTTC.

This clonotype showed up just a few times. V and J are TRBV7-2 and TRBJ2-3, with D perhaps TRBD2 (6 bases). The CDR3 is 15 residues long. CDR1 is SGHTA and CDR2 is FQGNSA in the germline V gene. V lost 5 bases and J lost 4, with 16 bases in between. The CDR3 DNA reads as TGTGCCAGCAGCCCAGATGGGGACTCCTCAGATACGCAGTATTTT. Protein sequence: CASSPDGDSSDTQYF.

The gene calls are TRBV2 and TRBJ2-7, with D perhaps matching TRBD1 (5 bases). V was pared by 6 bases and J by 3 bases, with 12 bases between. CDR3 length: 13 amino acids. Germline V gives CDR1 SNHLY, CDR2 FYNNEI. CDR3 region: CASSADRRYEQYF. CDR3 DNA: TGTGCCAGCAGCGCTGACAGACGCTACGAGCAGTACTTC.

The V call is TRBV6-1, the J call TRBJ2-2, with 10 bases matching TRBD2. V trimming: 2 bases; J trimming: 6 bases; junction bases outside the gene matches: 6. The germline gives CDR1 MNHNS, CDR2 SASEGT. There are 16 residues in the CDR3. CDR3 in amino acids: CASSERFSGRSGELFF. CDR3 DNA sequence: TGTGCCAGCAGTGAACGGTTTAGCGGGAGGTCCGGGGAGCTGTTTTTT.